This T cell receptor (beta chain) was identified during a study of cytomegalovirus exposure and HLA in healthy donors. Across the whole study: The roughly 120 validation repertoires matched the approximately 700 first-cohort repertoires in platform, a later analysis reported. Study-level findings and limits: The TCR clusters that emerged in the first cohort tended, a later analysis found, to co-occur in the 120 or so validation repertoires. Most observed TCR sequences were rare, whereas some public TCRs were detected in many donors. The listing of 150 or so TCR beta chains classed them as cytomegalovirus-associated.

The data were produced by immunoSEQ multiplex PCR, yet TCRdb's version contains in-frame clones alone and is incomplete. Of 140,000 or so clones in the sample, approximately 89% were seen once. Note on this clone: Its specificity is unknown.

This CDR3 is 18 amino acids long. Germline CDR1 is MNHEY and CDR2 is SMNVEV (reference sequence). J was trimmed by 1 base and V by 2 bases; bases with no gene match: 7. Sequenced material: PBMCs. This chain joins TRBV27 and TRBJ1-6; 8 positions agree with TRBD1. The TCR originated in a woman between 18 and 30 years old in good health and CMV-seropositive. CDR3 nucleotide sequence: TGTGCCAGCAGTTTAAGGCAGGGGGCTAGGTCCTATAATTCACCCCTCCACTTT. As protein: CASSLRQGARSYNSPLHF.